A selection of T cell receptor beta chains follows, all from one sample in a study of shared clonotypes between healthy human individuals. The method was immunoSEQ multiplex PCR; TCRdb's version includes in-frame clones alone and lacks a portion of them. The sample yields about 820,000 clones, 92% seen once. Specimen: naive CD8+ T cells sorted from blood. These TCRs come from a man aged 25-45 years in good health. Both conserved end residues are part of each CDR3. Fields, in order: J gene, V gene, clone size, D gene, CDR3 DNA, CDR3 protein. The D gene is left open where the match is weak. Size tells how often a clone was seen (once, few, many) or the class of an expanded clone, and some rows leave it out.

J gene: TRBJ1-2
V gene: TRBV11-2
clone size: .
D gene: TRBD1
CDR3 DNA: TGTGCCAGCAGCTTGGGTGGCAGGGGGAAGGATGGCTACACCTTC
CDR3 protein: CASSLGGRGKDGYTF

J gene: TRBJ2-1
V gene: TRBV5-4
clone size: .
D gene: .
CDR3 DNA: TGTGCCAGCAGCCCCGGACAGCCAAATGAGCAGTTCTTC
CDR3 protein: CASSPGQPNEQFF

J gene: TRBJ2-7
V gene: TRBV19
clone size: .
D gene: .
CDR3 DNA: TGTGCCAGTAGAAGCCCATACGAGCAGTACTTC
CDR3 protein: CASRSPYEQYF

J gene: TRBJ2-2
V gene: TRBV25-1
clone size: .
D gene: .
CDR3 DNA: TGTGCCAGCAGCCCTAGCATGATGGGCACCGGGGAGCTGTTTTTT
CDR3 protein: CASSPSMMGTGELFF

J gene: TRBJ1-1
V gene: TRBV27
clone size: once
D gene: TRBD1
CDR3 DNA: TGTGCCAGCAGTCCCCCAGGCTGGACAGGGCCTATGAACACTGAAGCTTTCTTT
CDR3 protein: CASSPPGWTGPMNTEAFF

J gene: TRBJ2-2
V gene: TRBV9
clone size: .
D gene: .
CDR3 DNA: TGTGCCAGCCAAACCGGGACAACGAACACCGGGGAGCTGTTTTTT
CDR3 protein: CASQTGTTNTGELFF

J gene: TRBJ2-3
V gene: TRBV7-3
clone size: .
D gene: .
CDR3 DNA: TGTGCCAGCAGCTTAAGAGGTTCAGATACGCAGTATTTT
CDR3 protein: CASSLRGSDTQYF

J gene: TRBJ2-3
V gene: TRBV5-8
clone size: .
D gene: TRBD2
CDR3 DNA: TGTGCCAGCAGCCCCTTTCGCGGGAGGGAAGCAGATACGCAGTATTTT
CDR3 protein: CASSPFRGREADTQYF

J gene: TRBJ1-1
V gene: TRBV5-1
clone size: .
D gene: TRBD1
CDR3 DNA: TGCGCCAGCAGCTTGGGACAGGGTCCCACTGAAGCTTTCTTT
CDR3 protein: CASSLGQGPTEAFF

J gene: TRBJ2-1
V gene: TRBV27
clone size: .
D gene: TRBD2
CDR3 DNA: TGTGCCAGCAGCTTTACTAGCGACCCATACAATGAGCAGTTCTTC
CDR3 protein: CASSFTSDPYNEQFF

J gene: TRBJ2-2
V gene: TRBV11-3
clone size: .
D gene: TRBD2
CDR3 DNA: TGTGCCAGCAGCTTCCTCGGGGAGGGCCCCGGGGAGCTGTTTTTT
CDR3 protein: CASSFLGEGPGELFF

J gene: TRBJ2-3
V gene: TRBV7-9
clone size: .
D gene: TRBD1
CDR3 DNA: TGTGCCAGCAGCCCACGACAGGGAGCAGATACGCAGTATTTT
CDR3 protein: CASSPRQGADTQYF

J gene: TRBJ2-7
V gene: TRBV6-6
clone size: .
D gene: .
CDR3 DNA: TGTGCCAGCAGTTTACAGATTCACTACGCGCAGTACTTC
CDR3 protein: CASSLQIHYAQYF

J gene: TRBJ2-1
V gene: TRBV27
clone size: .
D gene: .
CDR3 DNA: TGTGCCAGCCAGGGGGGTTACAATGAGCAGTTCTTC
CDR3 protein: CASQGGYNEQFF

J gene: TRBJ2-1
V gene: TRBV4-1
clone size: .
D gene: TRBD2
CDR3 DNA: TGCGCCAGCAGCCCATCCGGTGTTTCGACTAGCGGGAGATCGTACAATGAGCAGTTCTTC
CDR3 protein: CASSPSGVSTSGRSYNEQFF

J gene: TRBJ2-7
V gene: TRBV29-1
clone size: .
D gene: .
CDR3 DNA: TGCAGCGGCTTGAGAGTCGATTCCTACGAGCAGTACTTC
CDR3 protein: CSGLRVDSYEQYF

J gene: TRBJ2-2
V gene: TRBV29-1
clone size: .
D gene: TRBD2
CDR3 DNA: TGCAGCGTTGTGACGGCGGGGGATAACACCGGGGAGCTGTTTTTT
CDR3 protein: CSVVTAGDNTGELFF

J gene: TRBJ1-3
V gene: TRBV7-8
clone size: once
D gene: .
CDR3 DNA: TGTGCCAGCAGCTTAGGAGGCTTAGGAAACACCATATATTTT
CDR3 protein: CASSLGGLGNTIYF

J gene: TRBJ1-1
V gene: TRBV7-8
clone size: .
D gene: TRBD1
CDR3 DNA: TGTGCCAGCAGCTACCACCGGGACAGGGGTAGGTCTGAAGCTTTCTTT
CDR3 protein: CASSYHRDRGRSEAFF

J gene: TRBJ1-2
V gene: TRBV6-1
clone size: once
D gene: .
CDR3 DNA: TGTGCCAGCAGTGAAGGAGTAGGACCTTATGGCTACACCTTC
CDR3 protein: CASSEGVGPYGYTF

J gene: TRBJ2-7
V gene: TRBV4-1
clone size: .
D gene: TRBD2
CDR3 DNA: TGCGCCAGCAGCCAAGATCAAAGCGTTCTAGCGGGGATCTACGAGCAGTACTTC
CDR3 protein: CASSQDQSVLAGIYEQYF

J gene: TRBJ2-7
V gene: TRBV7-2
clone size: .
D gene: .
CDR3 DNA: TGTGCCAGCAGCTTAGGTCGGGGGAGCTCCTACGAGCAGTACTTC
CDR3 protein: CASSLGRGSSYEQYF

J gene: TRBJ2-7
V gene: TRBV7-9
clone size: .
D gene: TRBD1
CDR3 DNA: TGTGCCAGCAGCCCGGGACAGGGGGCCCACGAGCAGTACTTC
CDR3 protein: CASSPGQGAHEQYF

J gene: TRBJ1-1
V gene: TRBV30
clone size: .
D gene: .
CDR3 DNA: TGTGCCTGGAGTCGGGGGGAGGGAGTCCCTGAAGCTTTCTTT
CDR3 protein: CAWSRGEGVPEAFF

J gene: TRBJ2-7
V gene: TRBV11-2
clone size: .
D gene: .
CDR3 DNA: TGTGCCAGCAGCTCCGTACTATCGTCTCACGAGCAGTACTTC
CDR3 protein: CASSSVLSSHEQYF

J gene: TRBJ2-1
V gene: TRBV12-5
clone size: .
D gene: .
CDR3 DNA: TGTGCTAGTGGTAGCAATTACAATGAGCAGTTCTTC
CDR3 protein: CASGSNYNEQFF

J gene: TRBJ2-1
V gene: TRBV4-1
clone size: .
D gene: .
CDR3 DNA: TGCGCCAGCAGCCAAGATCCTGGTAGCGGTTCTTACAATGAGCAGTTCTTC
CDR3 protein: CASSQDPGSGSYNEQFF

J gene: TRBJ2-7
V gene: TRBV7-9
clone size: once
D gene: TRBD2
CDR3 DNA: TGTGCCAGCAGCGGCAGTAGGCTAGCGGCATCCTACGAGCAGTACTTC
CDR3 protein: CASSGSRLAASYEQYF

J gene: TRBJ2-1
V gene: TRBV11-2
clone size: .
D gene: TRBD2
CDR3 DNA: TGTGCCAGCAGCCCATCTAGCGGGTTCAGATACAATGAGCAGTTCTTC
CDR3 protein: CASSPSSGFRYNEQFF

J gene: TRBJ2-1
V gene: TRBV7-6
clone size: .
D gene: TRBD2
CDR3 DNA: TGTGCCAGCAGCTTATATAGCGGGAGGGCGTACAATGAGCAGTTCTTC
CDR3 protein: CASSLYSGRAYNEQFF

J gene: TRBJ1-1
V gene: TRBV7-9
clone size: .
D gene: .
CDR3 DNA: TGTGCCAGCACCCAGGACAGGAACACTGAAGCTTTCTTT
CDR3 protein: CASTQDRNTEAFF

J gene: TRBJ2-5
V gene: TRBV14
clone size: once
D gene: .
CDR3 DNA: TGTGCCAGCAGCCAAGATTTATCAGGGGTAGAGACCCAGTACTTC
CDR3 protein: CASSQDLSGVETQYF

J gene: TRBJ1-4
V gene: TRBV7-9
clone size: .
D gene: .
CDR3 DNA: TGTGCCAGCAGCCCCCAAGAGATGGGAGAAAAACTGTTTTTT
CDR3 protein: CASSPQEMGEKLFF

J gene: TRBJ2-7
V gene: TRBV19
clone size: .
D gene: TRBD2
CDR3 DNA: TGTGCTAGTAGTACCTCTAGCGGTAGATCCTACGAGCAGTACTTC
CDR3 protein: CASSTSSGRSYEQYF

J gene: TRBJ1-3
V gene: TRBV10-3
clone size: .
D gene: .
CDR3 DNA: TGTGCCATCACCCCGGGGAGGGAGAGCTCTGGAAACACCATATATTTT
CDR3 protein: CAITPGRESSGNTIYF

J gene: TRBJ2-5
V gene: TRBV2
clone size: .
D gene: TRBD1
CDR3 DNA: TGTGCCAGCAGAGAACAGGGGAATGGGGAGACCCAGTACTTC
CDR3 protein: CASREQGNGETQYF

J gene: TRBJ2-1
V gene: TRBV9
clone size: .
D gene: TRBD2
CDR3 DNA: TGTGCCAGCAGCCCCCGACTAGCGGGAGAGAATGAGCAGTTCTTC
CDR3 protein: CASSPRLAGENEQFF

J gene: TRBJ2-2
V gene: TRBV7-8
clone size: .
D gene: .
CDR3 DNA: TGTGCCAGCAGCTTAACATGGGTGACGGCCGGGGAGCTGTTTTTT
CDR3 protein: CASSLTWVTAGELFF

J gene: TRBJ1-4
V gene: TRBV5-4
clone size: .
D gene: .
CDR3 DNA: TGTGCCAGCAGCTTGTGGGGGGGCGACGAAAAACTGTTTTTT
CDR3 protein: CASSLWGGDEKLFF

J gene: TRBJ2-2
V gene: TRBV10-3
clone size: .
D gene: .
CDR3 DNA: TGTGCCATCAGTGGACAGACCGGGGAGCTGTTTTTT
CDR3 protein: CAISGQTGELFF

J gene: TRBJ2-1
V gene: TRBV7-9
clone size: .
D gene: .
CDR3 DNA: TGTGCCAGCAGCTTAACTCCCCTTGAGCAGTTCTTC
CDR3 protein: CASSLTPLEQFF

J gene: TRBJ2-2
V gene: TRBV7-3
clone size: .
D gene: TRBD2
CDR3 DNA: TGTGCCAGCAGCTTACCCGGACTAGCGGGAGGGACCGGGGAGCTGTTTTTT
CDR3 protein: CASSLPGLAGGTGELFF

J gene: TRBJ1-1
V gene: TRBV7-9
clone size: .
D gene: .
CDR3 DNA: TGTGCCAGCAGCTTCTTTATAGGGGTGGAGAACACTGAAGCTTTCTTT
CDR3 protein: CASSFFIGVENTEAFF